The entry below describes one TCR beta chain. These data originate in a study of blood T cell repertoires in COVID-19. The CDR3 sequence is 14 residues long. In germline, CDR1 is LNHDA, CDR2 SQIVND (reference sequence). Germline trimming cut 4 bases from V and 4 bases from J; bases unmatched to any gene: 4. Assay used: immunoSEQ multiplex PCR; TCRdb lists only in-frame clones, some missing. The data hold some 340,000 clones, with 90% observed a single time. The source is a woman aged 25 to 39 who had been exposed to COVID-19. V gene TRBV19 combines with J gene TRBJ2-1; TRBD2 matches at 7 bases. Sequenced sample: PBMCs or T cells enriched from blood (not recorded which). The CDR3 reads CASSNQRGYNEQFF. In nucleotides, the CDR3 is TGTGCCAGTAGTAACCAGCGGGGTTACAATGAGCAGTTCTTC.